These 16 T cell receptor beta chains were sequenced from one sample in a study of blood T cell repertoires in COVID-19. Here immunoSEQ multiplex PCR was the method, and the copy in TCRdb shows in-frame clones only, minus some. The table lists 43,000 or so clones, approximately 90% of them singletons. Sequencing was carried out using peripheral blood. The receptors come from a man in his 60s with active COVID-19.

The genes are TRBV9 and TRBJ2-2; 11 nucleotides line up with TRBD2. The V gene end was trimmed by 4 bases and the J gene end by 3 bases; junction bases not matched to a gene: 5. Germline lookup yields CDR1 SGDLS and CDR2 YYNGEE. CDR3 length equals 16 residues. For the CDR3, the DNA is TGTGCCAGCAGCTCAACTAGCGGGGGTCACACCGGGGAGCTGTTTTTT. This gives the protein CASSSTSGGHTGELFF.

The chain is built from TRBV11-1 and TRBJ2-1, with 9 bases fitting TRBD1. The CDR3 is 15 residues long. The junction had 9 bases not matched to a gene; V was cut back by 5 bases and J by 7 bases. Germline V gives CDR1 SGHAT, CDR2 FQDESV (reference sequence). CDR3 loop: CASSGAGQGRNEQFF. For the CDR3, the DNA is TGTGCCAGCAGCGGGGCGGGACAGGGAAGGAATGAGCAGTTCTTC.

The chain has TRBV11-1 and TRBJ2-7; 10 nucleotides match TRBD1. The CDR3 consists of 14 residues. The germline gives CDR1 SGHAT, CDR2 FQDESV (reference sequence). The ends lost 5 bases at V and 2 bases at J; junction bases unmatched: 3. Written as DNA, the CDR3 is TGTGCCAGCAGCCGGGACAGGGGACCCTACGAGCAGTACTTC. It codes for CASSRDRGPYEQYF.

The chain employs TRBV11-3 and TRBJ1-1; no reliable D call. Trimming shortened V by 4 bases and J by 1 base, and 10 bases separated the two germline ends. The CDR3 runs to 14 residues. Per the germline V gene, CDR1 is SGHNT and CDR2 is YENEEA. The CDR3 DNA reads TGTGCCAGCAGCTCTAATACGGGGAACACTGAAGCTTTCTTT. Translated: CASSSNTGNTEAFF.

Written as DNA, the CDR3 is TGCAGCGTTCGACAGGGGGCGATCACGGAGACCCAGTACTTC. This encodes CSVRQGAITETQYF. V usage is TRBV29-1 and J usage is TRBJ2-5; TRBD1 aligns across 10 bases. The CDR3 has 14 residues. The germline gives CDR1 SQVTM, CDR2 ANQGSEA. Trimming at V came to 5 bases and at J to 5 bases, leaving 8 bases not matched to a gene.

V usage is TRBV3-1 (or the pseudogene TRBV3-2) and J usage is TRBJ2-3; possibly TRBD1 for D (6 bases). V lost 5 bases, J lost 1 base, and 13 bases lay in between. CDR1 is LGHDT and CDR2 is YNNKEL in the germline V gene (reference sequence). This CDR3 has 15 amino acids. The CDR3 spells CASSLRQDGTDTQYF. The CDR3 region has the DNA TGTGCCAGCAGCTTAAGACAGGATGGCACAGATACGCAGTATTTT.

This sequence joins TRBV7-2 and TRBJ2-5; D remains unclear. V lost 5 bases and J lost 2, with 3 bases in between. This CDR3 is 11 amino acids long. Germline values: CDR1 SGHTA, CDR2 FQGNSA. The CDR3 here is CASSLQETQYF. CDR3 in DNA: TGTGCCAGCAGCCTACAAGAGACCCAGTACTTC.

V usage is TRBV29-1 and J usage is TRBJ2-7; a weak D match, TRBD2 (5 bases). This CDR3 has 11 residues. The V end was cut by 6 bases, the J end by 3 bases, with 9 bases between. Germline values: CDR1 SQVTM, CDR2 ANQGSEA. Written as DNA, the CDR3 is TGCAGCGTGGAGCGGAACTACGAGCAGTACTTC. It codes for CSVERNYEQYF.

This chain joins TRBV5-1 and TRBJ2-2; 12 nucleotides line up with TRBD2. The V and J ends lost 1 base and 5 bases, in that order; junction bases with no gene match: 3. The CDR3 is made up of 16 amino acids. CDR1 SGHRS and CDR2 YFSETQ come from the germline V gene. CDR3 loop: CASSLRLAGETGELFF. DNA of the CDR3: TGCGCCAGCAGCTTGAGACTAGCGGGAGAGACCGGGGAGCTGTTTTTT.

The CDR3 loop is CASSLQGNEQFF. The CDR3 DNA is TGTGCCAGCAGCTTACAGGGGAATGAGCAGTTCTTC. The chain joins TRBV7-2 to TRBJ2-1, with D perhaps TRBD1 (6 bases). This CDR3 has 12 amino acids. Germline CDR1 and CDR2: SGHTA and FQGNSA. Trimming cost V 2 bases and J 7 bases, with 6 bases left between them.

The J gene is TRBJ1-2, the V gene TRBV7-2; D gene unclear. The CDR3 sequence is 13 residues long. The germline V gene has CDR1 SGHTA and CDR2 FQGNSA. V was pared by 1 base and J by 8 bases, with 11 bases between. CDR3 bases: TGTGCCAGCAGCTTAGGGCTTGATGGCGGCTACACCTTC. This translates into CASSLGLDGGYTF.

This chain joins TRBV6-5 and TRBJ1-1; TRBD1 aligns across 8 bases. The CDR3 covers 14 residues. Germline CDR1 is MNHEY and CDR2 is SVGAGI. Trimming removed 3 bases from V and 6 bases from J; junction bases left unmatched: 6. The CDR3 DNA reads TGTGCCAGCAGTTATAGGCAGGGGGCCCCTGAAGCTTTCTTT. It specifies CASSYRQGAPEAFF.

This chain links TRBV27 with TRBJ1-2; TRBD1 matches 9 bases. The CDR3 loop spans 15 amino acids. Germline V CDR1 and CDR2: MNHEY, SMNVEV (reference sequence). Trimming cost V 6 bases and J 4 bases; bases outside gene matches: 9. The CDR3 DNA sequence: TGTGCCAGCAGAGCTACAGGGGGCCCCAGCTATGGCTACACCTTC. Protein sequence: CASRATGGPSYGYTF.

This chain joins TRBV10-3 and TRBJ2-5; 9 bases match TRBD2. J was trimmed by 1 base and V by 10 bases; bases with no gene match: 10. Germline lookup yields CDR1 ENHRY and CDR2 SYGVKD. The CDR3 consists of 15 residues. CDR3 coding DNA: TGTGCCACCGGGCGGGGGGGAGTTGGCCAAGAGACCCAGTACTTC. It yields the protein CATGRGGVGQETQYF.

The V and J genes are TRBV30 and TRBJ1-1, with D hard to call. CDR1 is GTSNPN and CDR2 is SVGIG in the germline V gene (reference sequence). The CDR3 is made up of 14 amino acids. With 4 bases removed from V and 10 bases from J, the gap between germline ends came to 22 bases. The CDR3 region is CAWTYIPGVKAAFF. The CDR3 nucleotides are TGTGCCTGGACTTATATTCCCGGGGTAAAGGCAGCTTTCTTT.

The chain employs TRBV9 and TRBJ1-4, with 7 bases lining up with TRBD1. With 0 bases clipped from V and 0 bases from J, the junction kept 5 bases outside the gene matches. The CDR3 length is 17 residues. Germline CDR1 is SGDLS and CDR2 is YYNGEE. The CDR3 nucleotides read TGTGCCAGCAGCGTAGAGGGACAGCCACCAACTAATGAAAAACTGTTTTTT. Translating gives CASSVEGQPPTNEKLFF.